Sequencing of this TCR beta chain was carried out in a study of shared clonotypes between healthy human individuals. Splitting of each subset's genomic DNA was done evenly across several immunoSEQ plates. Assay: immunoSEQ multiplex PCR; the TCRdb copy retains only in-frame clones and omits some. The sample yields 2.3 million or so clones, approximately 95% seen once. Sequenced material: naive CD4+ T cells from PBMCs. Subset specified: CD45RA+ positively selected. This receptor was taken from a man aged 18 to 29 in good health. Some clones in this sample may be carry-over from other donors' samples.

CDR3 sequence: CASSRQGYDYNEQFF. CDR3 DNA: TGTGCCAGTAGTCGACAGGGCTATGACTACAATGAGCAGTTCTTC. The chain is built from TRBV19 and TRBJ2-1; 7 nucleotides agree with TRBD1. Germline CDR1 LNHDA, CDR2 SQIVND (reference sequence). With V trimmed by 5 bases and J by 3 bases, 7 bases remained unmatched. The CDR3 length is 15 residues.